What follows are 5 T cell receptor beta chains derived from one specimen sequenced in a study of T cell changes during pregnancy in multiple sclerosis. Libraries were prepared by immunoSEQ multiplex PCR; TCRdb keeps only in-frame clonotypes and omits some of them. The sample carries 30,000 or so clones, roughly 87% recorded once. The sequencing used CD8+ T cells from peripheral blood mononuclear cells, collected in the first trimester of pregnancy. Receptors originate from a female donor with multiple sclerosis, enrolled in a pregnancy study.

The chain links TRBV7-2 to TRBJ2-1; the match to TRBD2 covers 8 bases. Germline values: CDR1 SGHTA, CDR2 FQGNSA. V shed 2 bases, J shed 4 bases, and the junction held 13 bases outside the gene matches. The CDR3 contains 18 residues. Here the CDR3 reads CASSLSPISGKEYNEQFF. For the CDR3, the DNA is TGTGCCAGCAGCTTATCCCCCATTAGCGGGAAGGAATACAATGAGCAGTTCTTC. The whole variable domain, filled in from reference TRBV7-2 and TRBJ2-1, reads GAGVSQSPSNKVTEKGKDVELRCDPISGHTALYWYRQSLGQGLEFLIYFQGNSAPDKSGLPSDRFSAERTGGSVSTLTIQRTQQEDSAVYLCASSLSPISGKEYNEQFFGPGTRLTVL.

The V call is TRBV4-2, the J call TRBJ2-2, with D perhaps matching TRBD1 (6 bases). The CDR3 spans 17 residues. V was shortened by 0 bases and J by 1 base, with 12 bases between the two germline ends. Germline loops: CDR1 LGHNA, CDR2 YNFKEQ. The CDR3 DNA reads TGTGCCAGCAGCCAAGATCTTACAGGGTGGAACACCGGGGAGCTGTTTTTT. It is translated as CASSQDLTGWNTGELFF.

The chain couples TRBV5-6 to TRBJ1-5; D uncertain. CDR1 is SGHDT and CDR2 is YYEEEE in the germline V gene. V was shortened by 0 bases and J by 6 bases, with 10 bases between the two germline ends. This CDR3 has 14 amino acids. The CDR3 nucleotides read TGTGCCAGCAGCTTGGGCCCGGCGGGTCAGCCCCAGCATTTT. Its protein product is CASSLGPAGQPQHF.

The rearrangement links TRBV7-9 to TRBJ2-7, with D possibly matching TRBD2 (5 bases). V lost 5 bases, J lost 2 bases, and 19 bases lay in between. The CDR3 is 16 residues long. Germline lookup yields CDR1 SEHNR and CDR2 FQNEAQ (reference sequence). CDR3 residues: CASSGGGLSEAYEQYF. For the CDR3, the DNA is TGTGCCAGCAGCGGAGGAGGTCTTTCTGAGGCCTACGAGCAGTACTTC. The complete variable domain, with remaining parts taken from reference TRBV7-9 and TRBJ2-7, reads DTGVSQNPRHKITKRGQNVTFRCDPISEHNRLYWYRQTLGQGPEFLTYFQNEAQLEKSRLLSDRFSAERPKGSFSTLEIQRTEQGDSAMYLCASSGGGLSEAYEQYFGPGTRLTVT.

The V gene is TRBV5-6, the J gene TRBJ1-2; D remains ambiguous. The V end was cut by 1 base, the J end by 1 base, with 14 bases between. Germline CDR1 SGHDT, CDR2 YYEEEE. This CDR3 region has 16 residues. The CDR3 is CASSLKSRTINYGYTF. For the CDR3, the DNA is TGTGCCAGCAGCTTGAAATCCAGAACAATTAACTATGGCTACACCTTC.